This TCR beta chain was captured by sequencing in a study of blood T cell repertoires in COVID-19. Study in general: There were acute and convalescent COVID-19 samples, and they came from the United States, Italy and Spain.

Original data processing: Amplifying reference gene primers gave estimates of nucleated cell counts. TCRdb's table, derived via immunoSEQ multiplex PCR, lists solely in-frame clones and lacks some. V, J and clone size derive from that table, while D and trimming were established from the DNA sequence. The repertoire holds over 55,000 clones, roughly 87% seen once, with around a fifth in the top ten. The Seattle patients, enrolled during active infection, were followed longitudinally. This clone appeared a single time. The CDR3 has 15 residues. Looked up from germline, CDR1 is LGHDT and CDR2 is YNNKEL (reference sequence). The V and J ends lost 3 bases and 8 bases respectively, with 19 bases between them.

The V call is TRBV3-1 (or the pseudogene TRBV3-2), the J call TRBJ1-2, with D perhaps TRBD1 (5 bases). The source is a woman over 75 with COVID-19, enrolled during active disease. The sample consisted of peripheral blood. The DNA for the CDR3 is TGTGCCAGCAGCCAGGCTTTGGACCGGGGGACGGGCTACACCTTC. This codes for CASSQALDRGTGYTF.